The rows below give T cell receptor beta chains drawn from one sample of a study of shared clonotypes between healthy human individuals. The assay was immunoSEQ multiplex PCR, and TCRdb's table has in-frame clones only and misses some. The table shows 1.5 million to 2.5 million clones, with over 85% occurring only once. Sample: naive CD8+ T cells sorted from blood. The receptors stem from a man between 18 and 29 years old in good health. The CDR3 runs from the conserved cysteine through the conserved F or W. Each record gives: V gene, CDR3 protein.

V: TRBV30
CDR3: CAWSGGQGFTGELFF

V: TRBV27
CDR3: CASSITGTMVHEQYF

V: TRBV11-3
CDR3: CASSRSRLPNLAGGPYEQYF

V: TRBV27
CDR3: CASSPTGTLYEQYF

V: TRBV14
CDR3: CASSQVPGELFF

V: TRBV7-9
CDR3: CASSGPVQGLGELFF

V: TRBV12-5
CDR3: CASGFWASGGAVGRDNEQFF

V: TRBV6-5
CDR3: CASSYYGGDTEAFF

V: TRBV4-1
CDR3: CASSQDLLAEGGNEQFF

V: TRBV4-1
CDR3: CASSQGGRGGTDTQYF

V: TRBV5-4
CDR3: CASARDRGDTGELFF

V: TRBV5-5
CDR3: CASSSLPQGRDTEAFF

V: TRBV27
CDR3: CASSDRGPYNEQFF

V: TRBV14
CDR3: CASSQGRSSYNSPLHF

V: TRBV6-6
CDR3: CASSYSAEGYNEQFF

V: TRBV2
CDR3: CASSETTSGVFEDTQYF

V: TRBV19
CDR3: CASSMGFGTGNTEAFF

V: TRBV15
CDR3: CATSSSPGPNTKAFF

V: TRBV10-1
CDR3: CASRADGSYEQYF

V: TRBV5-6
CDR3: CASSLYGGTEAFF

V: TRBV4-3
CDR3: CASSPGLAGFYEQYF

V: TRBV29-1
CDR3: CSSLIGTSGTGELFF

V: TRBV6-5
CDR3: CASSYSGASNQPQHF

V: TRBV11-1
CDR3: CASSLSPPYYEQYF

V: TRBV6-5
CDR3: CASSYGQGVEAFF

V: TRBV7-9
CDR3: CASSLGTAYGYTF

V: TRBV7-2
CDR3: CASSLRGYNEQFF

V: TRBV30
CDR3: CAWSVRERPQGGELFF

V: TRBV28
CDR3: CASSSRDGSPNNEQFF

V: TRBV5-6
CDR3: CASSLYASGYTF

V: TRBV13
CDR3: CASSLRGLHETQYF

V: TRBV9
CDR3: CASSAGPRGTTLHF

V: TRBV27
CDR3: CASSLQSGGPVDEQFF

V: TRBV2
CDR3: CASSEITGGQPQHF

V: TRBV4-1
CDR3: CASSPRDGSYEQYF

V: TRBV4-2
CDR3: CASSQEAGTPYEQYF

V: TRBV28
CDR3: CASKLSRQGAYEQYF

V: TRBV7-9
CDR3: CASRAGLAGGPDTQYF

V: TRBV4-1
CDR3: CASSLTRTYEQYF

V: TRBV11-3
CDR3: CASSSRDRGSSNEQFF

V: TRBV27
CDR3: CASSFGEGNTEAFF

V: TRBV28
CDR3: CASSYGGSTGELFF

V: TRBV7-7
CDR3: CASSLGLAGGPLYNEQFF

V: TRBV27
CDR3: CASRSRGNYGYTF

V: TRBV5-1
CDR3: CASTPGQGAYNEQFF

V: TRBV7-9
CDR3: CASSPLRGSSGRVNEQFF

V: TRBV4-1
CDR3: CASSQDWASGSYEQYF

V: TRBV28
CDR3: CASSTANTEAFF

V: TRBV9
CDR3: CASSSRGGMNTEAFF

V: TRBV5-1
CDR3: CASSPDGASTDTQYF

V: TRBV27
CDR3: CASSFSGQDYEQYF

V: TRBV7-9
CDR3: CASSHPRGGQGGSEQFF

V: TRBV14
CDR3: CASSPGLAGGETQYF

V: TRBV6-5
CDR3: CASSNEFELYNEQFF